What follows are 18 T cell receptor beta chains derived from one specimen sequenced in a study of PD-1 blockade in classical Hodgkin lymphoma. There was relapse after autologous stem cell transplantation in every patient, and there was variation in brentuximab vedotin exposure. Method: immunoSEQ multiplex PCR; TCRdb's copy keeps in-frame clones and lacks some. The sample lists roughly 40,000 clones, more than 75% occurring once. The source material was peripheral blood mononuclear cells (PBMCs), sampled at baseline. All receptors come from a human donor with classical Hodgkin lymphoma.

The CDR3 region is CASSLVTGAAETQYF. The CDR3 region has the DNA TGCGCCAGCAGCTTAGTAACAGGGGCGGCAGAGACCCAGTACTTC. The chain carries TRBV5-1 and TRBJ2-5; 7 nucleotides align to TRBD1. CDR3 length: 15 residues. Germline CDR1 reads SGHRS; CDR2 reads YFSETQ. With 2 bases clipped from V and 4 bases from J, the junction kept 8 bases outside the gene matches.

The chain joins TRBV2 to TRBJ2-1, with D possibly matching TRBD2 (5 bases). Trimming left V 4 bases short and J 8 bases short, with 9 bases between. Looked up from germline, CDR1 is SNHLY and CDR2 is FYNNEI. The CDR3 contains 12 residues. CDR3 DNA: TGTGCCAGCAGTGGGGTCGGGGATGAGCAGTTCTTC. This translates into CASSGVGDEQFF. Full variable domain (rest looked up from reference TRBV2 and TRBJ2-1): EPEVTQTPSHQVTQMGQEVILRCVPISNHLYFYWYRQILGQKVEFLVSFYNNEISEKSEIFDDQFSVERPDGSNFTLKIRSTKLEDSAMYFCASSGVGDEQFFGPGTRLTVL.

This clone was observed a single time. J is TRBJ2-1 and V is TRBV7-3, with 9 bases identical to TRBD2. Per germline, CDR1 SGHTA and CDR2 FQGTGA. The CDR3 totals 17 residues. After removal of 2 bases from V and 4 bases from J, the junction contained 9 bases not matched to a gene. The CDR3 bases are TGTGCCAGCAGCTTACTCCCCACTAGCGGGCGTTACAATGAGCAGTTCTTC. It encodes CASSLLPTSGRYNEQFF.

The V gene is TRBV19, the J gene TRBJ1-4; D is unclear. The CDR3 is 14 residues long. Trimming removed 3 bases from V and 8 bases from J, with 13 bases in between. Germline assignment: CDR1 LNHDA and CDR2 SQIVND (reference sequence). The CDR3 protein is CASSIAWRGEKLFF. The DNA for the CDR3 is TGTGCCAGTAGTATTGCCTGGCGAGGGGAAAAACTGTTTTTT.

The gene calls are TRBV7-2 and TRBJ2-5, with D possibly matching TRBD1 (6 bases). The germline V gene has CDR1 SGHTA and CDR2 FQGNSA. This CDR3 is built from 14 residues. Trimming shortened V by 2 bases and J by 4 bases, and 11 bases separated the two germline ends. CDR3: CASSLQGLGETQYF. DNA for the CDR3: TGTGCCAGCAGCTTACAGGGGTTAGGAGAGACCCAGTACTTC. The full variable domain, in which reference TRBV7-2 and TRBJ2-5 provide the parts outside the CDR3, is GAGVSQSPSNKVTEKGKDVELRCDPISGHTALYWYRQSLGQGLEFLIYFQGNSAPDKSGLPSDRFSAERTGGSVSTLTIQRTQQEDSAVYLCASSLQGLGETQYFGPGTRLLVL.

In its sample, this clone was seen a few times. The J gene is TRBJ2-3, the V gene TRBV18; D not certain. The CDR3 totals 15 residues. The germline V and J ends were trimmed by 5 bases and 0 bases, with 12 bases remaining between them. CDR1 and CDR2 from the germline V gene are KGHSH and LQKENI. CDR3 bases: TGTGCCAGCTCATCTTGGGGAACTAGCACAGATACGCAGTATTTT. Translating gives CASSSWGTSTDTQYF. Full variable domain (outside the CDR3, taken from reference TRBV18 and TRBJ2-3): NAGVMQNPRHLVRRRGQEARLRCSPMKGHSHVYWYRQLPEEGLKFMVYLQKENIIDESGMPKERFSAEFPKEGPSILRIQQVVRGDSAAYFCASSSWGTSTDTQYFGPGTRLTVL.

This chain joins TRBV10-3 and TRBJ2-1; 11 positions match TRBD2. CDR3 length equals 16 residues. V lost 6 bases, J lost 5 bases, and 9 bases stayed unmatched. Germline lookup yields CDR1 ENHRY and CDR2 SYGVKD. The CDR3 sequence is CAIRGGGTSGHNEQFF. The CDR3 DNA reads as TGTGCCATCAGGGGGGGTGGGACTAGCGGTCACAATGAGCAGTTCTTC.

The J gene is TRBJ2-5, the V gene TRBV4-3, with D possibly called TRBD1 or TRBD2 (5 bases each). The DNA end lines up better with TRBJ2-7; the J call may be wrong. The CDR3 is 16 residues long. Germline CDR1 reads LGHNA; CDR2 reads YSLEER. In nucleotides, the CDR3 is TGCGCCAGCAGCCATGATGGGACCGTATCCTCCTACGAGCAGTACTTC. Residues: CASSHDGTVSSYEQYF.

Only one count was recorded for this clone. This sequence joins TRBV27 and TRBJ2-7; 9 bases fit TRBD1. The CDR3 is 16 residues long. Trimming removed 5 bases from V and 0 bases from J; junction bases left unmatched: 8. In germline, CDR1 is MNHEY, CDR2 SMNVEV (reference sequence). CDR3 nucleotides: TGTGCCAGCAGTCCAGGGACAGGGTCGAGCTCCTACGAGCAGTACTTC. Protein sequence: CASSPGTGSSSYEQYF.

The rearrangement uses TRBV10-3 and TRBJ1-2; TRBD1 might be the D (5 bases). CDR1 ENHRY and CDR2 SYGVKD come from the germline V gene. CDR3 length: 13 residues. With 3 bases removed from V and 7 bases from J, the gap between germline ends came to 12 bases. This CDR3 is CAISDSPGFGYTF. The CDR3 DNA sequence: TGTGCCATCAGTGACTCCCCAGGGTTTGGCTACACCTTC.

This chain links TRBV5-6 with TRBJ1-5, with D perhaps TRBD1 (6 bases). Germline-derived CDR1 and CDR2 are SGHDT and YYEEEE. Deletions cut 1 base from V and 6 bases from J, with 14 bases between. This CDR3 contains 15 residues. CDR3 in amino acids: CASSLYLTGSQPQHF. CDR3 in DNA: TGTGCCAGCAGCTTGTATCTCACAGGGTCTCAGCCCCAGCATTTT.

The DNA of the CDR3 is TGTGCCAGCTGGAACAAGGGGTTAGCTGAAGCTTTCTTT. It specifies CASWNKGLAEAFF. The genes are TRBV6-6 and TRBJ1-1, with a possible D match to TRBD1 (5 bases). Germline V lookup: CDR1 MNHNY, CDR2 SVGAGI (reference sequence). V was pared by 8 bases and J by 6 bases, with 16 bases between. The CDR3 runs to 13 residues.

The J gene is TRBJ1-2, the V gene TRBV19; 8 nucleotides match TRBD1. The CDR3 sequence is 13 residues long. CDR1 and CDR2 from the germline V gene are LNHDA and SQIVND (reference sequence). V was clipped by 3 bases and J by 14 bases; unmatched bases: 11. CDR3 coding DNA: TGTGCCAGTAGTATCGGACAGGGCCGAGAGGCGACCTTC. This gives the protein CASSIGQGREATF.

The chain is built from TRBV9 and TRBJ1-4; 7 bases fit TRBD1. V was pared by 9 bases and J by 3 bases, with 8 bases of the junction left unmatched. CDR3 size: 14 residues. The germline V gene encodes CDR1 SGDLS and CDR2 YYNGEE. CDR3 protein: CAIPNRGPNEKLFF. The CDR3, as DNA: TGTGCCATTCCGAACAGGGGCCCTAATGAAAAACTGTTTTTT. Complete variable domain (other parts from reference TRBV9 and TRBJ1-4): DSGVTQTPKHLITATGQRVTLRCSPRSGDLSVYWYQQSLDQGLQFLIQYYNGEERAKGNILERFSAQQFPDLHSELNLSSLELGDSALYFCAIPNRGPNEKLFFGSGTQLSVL.

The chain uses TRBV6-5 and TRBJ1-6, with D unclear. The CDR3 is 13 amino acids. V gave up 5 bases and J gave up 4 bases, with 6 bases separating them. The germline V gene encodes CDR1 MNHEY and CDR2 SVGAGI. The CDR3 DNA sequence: TGTGCCAGCAGTAATCGGTATAATTCACCCCTCCACTTT. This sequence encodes CASSNRYNSPLHF.

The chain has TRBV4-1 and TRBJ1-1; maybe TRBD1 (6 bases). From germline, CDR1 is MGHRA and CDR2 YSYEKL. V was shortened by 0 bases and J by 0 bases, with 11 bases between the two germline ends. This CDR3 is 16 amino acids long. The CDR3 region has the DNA TGCGCCAGCAGCCAAGACAGGGGACTCATGAACACTGAAGCTTTCTTT. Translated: CASSQDRGLMNTEAFF.

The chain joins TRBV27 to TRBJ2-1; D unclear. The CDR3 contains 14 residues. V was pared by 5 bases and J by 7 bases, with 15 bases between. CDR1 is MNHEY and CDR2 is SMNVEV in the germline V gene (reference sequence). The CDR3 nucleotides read TGTGCCAGCAGTCCCCCTATACCCAGAAATGAGCAGTTCTTC. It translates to CASSPPIPRNEQFF.

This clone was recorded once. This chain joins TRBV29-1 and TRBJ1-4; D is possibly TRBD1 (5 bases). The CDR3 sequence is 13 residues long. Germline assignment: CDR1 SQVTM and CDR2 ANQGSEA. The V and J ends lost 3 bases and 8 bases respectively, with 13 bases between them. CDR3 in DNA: TGCAGCGTTGAGATCTCAGGGCAAGAAAAACTGTTTTTT. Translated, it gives CSVEISGQEKLFF.